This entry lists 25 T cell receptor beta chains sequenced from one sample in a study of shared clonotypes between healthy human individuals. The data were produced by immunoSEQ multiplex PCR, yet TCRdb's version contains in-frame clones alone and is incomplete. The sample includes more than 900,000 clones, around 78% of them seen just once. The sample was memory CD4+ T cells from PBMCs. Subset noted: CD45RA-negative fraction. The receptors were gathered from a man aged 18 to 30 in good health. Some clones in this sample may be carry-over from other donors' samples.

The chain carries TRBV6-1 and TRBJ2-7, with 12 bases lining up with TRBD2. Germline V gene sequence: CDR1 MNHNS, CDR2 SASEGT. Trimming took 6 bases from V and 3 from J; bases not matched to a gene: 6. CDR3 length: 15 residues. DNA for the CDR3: TGTGCCAGCAGGGCTCTAGCGGGAGGGCTCTACGAGCAGTACTTC. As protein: CASRALAGGLYEQYF.

The CDR3 is CASSLARSAQETQYF. The CDR3 DNA follows: TGCGCCAGCAGCTTGGCCAGATCTGCCCAAGAGACCCAGTACTTC. The V and J genes are TRBV5-1 and TRBJ2-5, with D unclear. Germline CDR1 is SGHRS and CDR2 is YFSETQ. Trimming took off 0 bases at V and 1 base at J, with 10 bases between the two ends. This CDR3 spans 15 amino acids.

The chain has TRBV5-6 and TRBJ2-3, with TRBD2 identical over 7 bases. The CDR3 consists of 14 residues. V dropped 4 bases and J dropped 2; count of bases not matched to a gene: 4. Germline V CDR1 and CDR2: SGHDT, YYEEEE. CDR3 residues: CASSLGTNTDTQYF. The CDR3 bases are TGTGCCAGCAGCCTCGGGACTAACACAGATACGCAGTATTTT.

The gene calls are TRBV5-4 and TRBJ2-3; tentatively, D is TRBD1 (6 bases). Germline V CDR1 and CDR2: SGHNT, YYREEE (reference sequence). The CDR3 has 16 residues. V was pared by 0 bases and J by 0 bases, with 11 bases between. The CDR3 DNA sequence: TGTGCCAGCAGCTTGGTTACGGACAGAAGCACAGATACGCAGTATTTT. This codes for CASSLVTDRSTDTQYF.

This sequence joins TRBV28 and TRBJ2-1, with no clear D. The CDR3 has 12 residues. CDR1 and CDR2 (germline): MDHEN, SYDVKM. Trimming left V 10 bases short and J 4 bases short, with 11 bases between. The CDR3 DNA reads TGTGCCACCACAACTACTTACAATGAGCAGTTCTTC. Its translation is CATTTTYNEQFF.

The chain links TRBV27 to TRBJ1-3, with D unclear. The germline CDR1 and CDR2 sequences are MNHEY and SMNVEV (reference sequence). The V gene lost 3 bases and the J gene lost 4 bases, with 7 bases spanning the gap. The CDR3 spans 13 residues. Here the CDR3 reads CASSFGAGNTIYF. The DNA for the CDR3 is TGTGCCAGCAGTTTTGGTGCAGGAAACACCATATATTTT.

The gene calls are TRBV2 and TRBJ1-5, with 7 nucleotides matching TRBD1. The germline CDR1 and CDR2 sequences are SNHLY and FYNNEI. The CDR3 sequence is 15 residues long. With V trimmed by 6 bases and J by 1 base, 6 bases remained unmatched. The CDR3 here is CASRKQGISNQPQHF. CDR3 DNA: TGTGCCAGCAGGAAACAGGGGATCAGCAATCAGCCCCAGCATTTT. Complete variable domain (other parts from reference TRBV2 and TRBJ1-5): EPEVTQTPSHQVTQMGQEVILRCVPISNHLYFYWYRQILGQKVEFLVSFYNNEISEKSEIFDDQFSVERPDGSNFTLKIRSTKLEDSAMYFCASRKQGISNQPQHFGDGTRLSIL.

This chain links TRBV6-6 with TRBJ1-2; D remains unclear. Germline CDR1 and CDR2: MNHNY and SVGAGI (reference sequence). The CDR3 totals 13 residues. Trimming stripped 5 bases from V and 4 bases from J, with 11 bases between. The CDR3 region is CASSVAATYGYTF. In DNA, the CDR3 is TGTGCCAGCAGTGTGGCGGCTACCTATGGCTACACCTTC.

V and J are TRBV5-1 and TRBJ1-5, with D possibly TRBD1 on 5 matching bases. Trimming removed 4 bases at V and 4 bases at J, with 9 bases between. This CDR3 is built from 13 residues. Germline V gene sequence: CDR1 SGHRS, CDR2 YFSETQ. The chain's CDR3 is CASSAGQNQPQHF. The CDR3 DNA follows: TGCGCCAGCAGCGCAGGGCAAAATCAGCCCCAGCATTTT.

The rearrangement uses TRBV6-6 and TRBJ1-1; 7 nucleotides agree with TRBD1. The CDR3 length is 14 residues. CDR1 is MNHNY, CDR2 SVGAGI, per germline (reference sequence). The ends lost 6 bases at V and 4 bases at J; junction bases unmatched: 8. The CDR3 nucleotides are TGTGCCAGCAGGCGGGACAGTGAAGGCACTGAAGCTTTCTTT. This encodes CASRRDSEGTEAFF.

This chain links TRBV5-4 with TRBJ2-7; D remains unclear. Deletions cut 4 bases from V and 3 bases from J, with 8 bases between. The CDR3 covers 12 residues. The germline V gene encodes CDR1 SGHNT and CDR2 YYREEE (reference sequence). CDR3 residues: CASSREDYEQYF. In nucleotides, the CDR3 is TGTGCCAGCAGCCGCGAGGACTACGAGCAGTACTTC.

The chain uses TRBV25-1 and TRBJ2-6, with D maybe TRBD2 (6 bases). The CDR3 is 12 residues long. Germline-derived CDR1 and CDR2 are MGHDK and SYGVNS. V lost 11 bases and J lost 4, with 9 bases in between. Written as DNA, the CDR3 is TGTGCCGGAGGGGCCGGGGCCAACGTCCTGACTTTC. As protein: CAGGAGANVLTF.

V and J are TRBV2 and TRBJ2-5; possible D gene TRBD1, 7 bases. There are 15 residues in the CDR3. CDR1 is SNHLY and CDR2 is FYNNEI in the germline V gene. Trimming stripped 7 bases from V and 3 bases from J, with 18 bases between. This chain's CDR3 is CASTSQGGHEETQYF. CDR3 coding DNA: TGTGCCAGCACTTCCCAGGGGGGTCACGAAGAGACCCAGTACTTC.

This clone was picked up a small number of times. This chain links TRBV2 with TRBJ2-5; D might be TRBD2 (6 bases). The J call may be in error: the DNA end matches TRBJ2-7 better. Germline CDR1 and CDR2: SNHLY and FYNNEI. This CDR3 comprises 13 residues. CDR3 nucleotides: TGTGCCAGCATGAAACTAGCAGCTTACGAGCAGTACTTC. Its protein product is CASMKLAAYEQYF.

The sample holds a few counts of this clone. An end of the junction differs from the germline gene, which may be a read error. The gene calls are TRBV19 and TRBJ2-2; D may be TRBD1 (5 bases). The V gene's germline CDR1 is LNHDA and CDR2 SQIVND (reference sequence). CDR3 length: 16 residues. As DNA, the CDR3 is TGTGCCAGTAGTACCCAGACAGTTTCGAAGACCGGGGAGCTGTTTTTT. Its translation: CASSTQTVSKTGELFF. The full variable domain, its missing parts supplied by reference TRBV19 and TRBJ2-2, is DGGITQSPKYLFRKEGQNVTLSCEQNLNHDAMYWYRQDPGQGLRLIYYSQIVNDFQKGDIAEGYSVSREKKESFPLTVTSAQKNPTAFYLCASSTQTVSKTGELFFGEGSRLTVL.

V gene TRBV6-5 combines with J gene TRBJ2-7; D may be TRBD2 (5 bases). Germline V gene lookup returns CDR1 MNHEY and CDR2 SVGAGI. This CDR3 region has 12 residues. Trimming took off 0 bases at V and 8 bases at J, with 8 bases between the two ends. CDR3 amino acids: CASSYSTGKQYF. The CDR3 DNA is TGTGCCAGCAGTTACTCCACCGGGAAGCAGTACTTC.

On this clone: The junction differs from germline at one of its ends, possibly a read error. The CDR3 bases are TGTGCCAGCAGTTCCACCCCCGGGACAGGGGGTCGTGAGCACTACTTC. Translated, it gives CASSSTPGTGGREHYF. The V and J genes are TRBV6-6 and TRBJ2-7, with 11 nucleotides matching TRBD1. There are 16 residues in the CDR3. The V gene's germline CDR1 is MNHNY and CDR2 SVGAGI (reference sequence).

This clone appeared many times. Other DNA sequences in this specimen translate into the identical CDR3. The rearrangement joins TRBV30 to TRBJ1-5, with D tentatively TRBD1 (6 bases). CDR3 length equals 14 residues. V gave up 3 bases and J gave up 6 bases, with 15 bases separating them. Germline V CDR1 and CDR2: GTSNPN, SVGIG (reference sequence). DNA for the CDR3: TGTGCCTGGAGCGAAGACAGGTCTGGTCAGCCCCAGCATTTT. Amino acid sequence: CAWSEDRSGQPQHF.

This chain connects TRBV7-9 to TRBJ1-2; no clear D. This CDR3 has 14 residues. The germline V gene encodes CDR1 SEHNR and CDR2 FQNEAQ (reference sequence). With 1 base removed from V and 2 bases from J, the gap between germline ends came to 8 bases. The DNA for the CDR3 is TGTGCCAGCAGCTTAGTAGCGGTAAACTATGGCTACACCTTC. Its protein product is CASSLVAVNYGYTF.

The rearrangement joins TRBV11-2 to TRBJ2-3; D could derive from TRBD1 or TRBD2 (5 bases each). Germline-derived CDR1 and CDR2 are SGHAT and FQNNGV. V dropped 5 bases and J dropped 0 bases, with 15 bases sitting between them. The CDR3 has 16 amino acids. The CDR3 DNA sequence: TGTGCCAGCAGCCGCGCCGGGGCGGCTAGCACAGATACGCAGTATTTT. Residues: CASSRAGAASTDTQYF.

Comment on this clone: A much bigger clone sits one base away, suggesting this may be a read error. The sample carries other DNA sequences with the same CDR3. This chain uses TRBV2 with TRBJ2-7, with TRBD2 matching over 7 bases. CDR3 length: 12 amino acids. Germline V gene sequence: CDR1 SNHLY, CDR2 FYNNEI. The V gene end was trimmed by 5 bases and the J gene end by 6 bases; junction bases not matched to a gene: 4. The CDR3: CASSRRGGEQYF. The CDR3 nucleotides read TGTGCCAGCAGTCGGCGCGGGGGCGAGCAGTACTTC.

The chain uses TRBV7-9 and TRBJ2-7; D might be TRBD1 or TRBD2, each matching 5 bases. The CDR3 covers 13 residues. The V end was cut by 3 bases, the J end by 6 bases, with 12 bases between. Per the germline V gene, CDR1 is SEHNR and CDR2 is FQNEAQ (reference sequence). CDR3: CASSLDGTSEQYF. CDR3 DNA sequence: TGTGCCAGCAGCTTGGACGGGACCTCCGAGCAGTACTTC.

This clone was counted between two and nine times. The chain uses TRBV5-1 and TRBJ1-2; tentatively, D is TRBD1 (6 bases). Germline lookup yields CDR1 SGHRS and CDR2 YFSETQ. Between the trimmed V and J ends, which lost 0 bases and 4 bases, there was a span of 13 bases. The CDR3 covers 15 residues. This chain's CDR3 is CASSLVEVTGYGYTF. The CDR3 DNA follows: TGCGCCAGCAGCTTGGTAGAGGTGACAGGCTATGGCTACACCTTC.

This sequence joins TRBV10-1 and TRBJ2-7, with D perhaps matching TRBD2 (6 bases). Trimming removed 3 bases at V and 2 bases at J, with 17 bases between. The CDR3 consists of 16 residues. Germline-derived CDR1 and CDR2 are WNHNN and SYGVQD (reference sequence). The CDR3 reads CASSETGGTLPYEQYF. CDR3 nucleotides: TGCGCCAGCAGTGAAACGGGCGGGACGCTACCCTACGAGCAGTACTTC.

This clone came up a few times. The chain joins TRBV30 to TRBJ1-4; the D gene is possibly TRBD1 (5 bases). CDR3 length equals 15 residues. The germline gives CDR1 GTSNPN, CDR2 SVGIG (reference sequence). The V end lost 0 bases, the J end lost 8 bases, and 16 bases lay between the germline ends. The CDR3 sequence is CAWSVTDGDREKLFF. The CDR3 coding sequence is TGTGCCTGGAGTGTAACTGACGGGGACCGGGAAAAACTGTTTTTT.